The rows below give T cell receptor beta chains drawn from one sample of a study of control samples from healthy donors and cancer patients. Assay: immunoSEQ multiplex PCR; the TCRdb copy retains only in-frame clones and omits some. The sample yields 25,000 to 35,000 clones, 90% to 95% seen once. Sequencing was performed on PBMCs. These TCRs come from a middle-aged man with lung cancer. CDR3s include the opening cysteine and the closing phenylalanine or tryptophan. A D gene is named only where the DNA matches it firmly. Where a row states a size, it is once, few, many or the class of an expanded clone; other rows omit it.

v_call	d_call	j_call	clone_size	cdr3_aa	cdr3_nt
TRBV28	-	TRBJ1-1	-	CASCLAPTSEAFF	TGTGCCAGCTGCCTGGCCCCCACTAGTGAAGCTTTCTTT
TRBV19	-	TRBJ1-1	-	CASSPGRPNTEAFF	TGTGCCAGTAGTCCGGGACGGCCGAACACTGAAGCTTTCTTT
TRBV19	TRBD1	TRBJ1-5	-	CASSIAQQGNQPQHF	TGTGCCAGTAGTATAGCCCAACAGGGGAATCAGCCCCAGCATTTT
TRBV27	-	TRBJ2-5	-	CASSTDRLGTQYF	TGTGCCAGCAGCACGGACCGGTTAGGGACCCAGTACTTC
TRBV6-5	-	TRBJ2-1	-	CASSSAGQGLYNEQFF	TGTGCCAGCAGTTCAGCAGGACAGGGACTATACAATGAGCAGTTCTTC
TRBV7-9	TRBD1	TRBJ1-5	-	CASSGPGTGNNQPQHF	TGTGCCAGCAGCGGTCCCGGGACAGGGAACAATCAGCCCCAGCATTTT
TRBV7-8	-	TRBJ2-2	-	CASSFVRTTNTGELFF	TGTGCCAGCAGCTTTGTCCGGACAACGAACACCGGGGAGCTGTTTTTT
TRBV5-8	TRBD1	TRBJ2-5	-	CASSLAGQGWETQYF	TGTGCCAGCAGCTTGGCCGGACAGGGGTGGGAGACCCAGTACTTC
TRBV7-6	TRBD2	TRBJ2-3	-	CASSLVGRGGTDTQYF	TGTGCCAGCAGCTTAGTAGGTCGGGGGGGCACAGATACGCAGTATTTT
TRBV3-1/TRBV3-2	TRBD2	TRBJ2-3	-	CASSLQLAGATDTQYF	TGTGCCAGCAGCCTCCAACTAGCGGGGGCCACAGATACGCAGTATTTT
TRBV18	-	TRBJ1-2	-	CASSPGQPPNYGYTF	TGTGCCAGCTCACCCGGACAGCCTCCAAACTATGGCTACACCTTC
TRBV5-3	TRBD1	TRBJ2-7	few	CARKGTVNEQYF	TGTGCCAGAAAGGGGACAGTAAACGAGCAGTACTTC
TRBV7-2	-	TRBJ1-1	-	CASSLASDKSEAFF	TGTGCCAGCAGCTTAGCATCGGACAAATCTGAAGCTTTCTTT
TRBV2	TRBD2	TRBJ2-5	-	CASSEASGGQETQYF	TGTGCCAGCAGTGAAGCTAGCGGGGGCCAAGAGACCCAGTACTTC
TRBV7-2	-	TRBJ1-1	-	CASSSPFSGTEAFF	TGTGCCAGCAGCTCCCCATTCTCGGGGACTGAAGCTTTCTTT
TRBV10-3	-	TRBJ1-1	-	CAISESGGLNTEAFF	TGTGCCATCAGTGAGTCTGGGGGTCTGAACACTGAAGCTTTCTTT
TRBV9	TRBD1	TRBJ2-7	once	CASSRGQGDHEQYF	TGTGCCAGCAGCCGGGGCCAGGGGGACCACGAGCAGTACTTC
TRBV18	TRBD1	TRBJ1-1	-	CASSPQQDRGNTEAFF	TGTGCCAGCTCACCCCAACAAGACAGGGGGAACACTGAAGCTTTCTTT
TRBV9	-	TRBJ1-3	few	CASDGGFGNTIYF	TGTGCCAGCGACGGGGGGTTTGGAAACACCATATATTTT
TRBV27	TRBD1	TRBJ2-5	-	CASSTGGTETQYF	TGTGCCAGCAGTACAGGGGGTACGGAGACCCAGTACTTC
TRBV11-2	-	TRBJ2-7	-	CASSLPQSLSYEQYF	TGTGCCAGCAGCTTACCACAGAGTCTCTCCTACGAGCAGTACTTC
TRBV9	-	TRBJ2-5	-	CASSINQETQYF	TGTGCCAGCAGTATAAACCAAGAGACCCAGTACTTC